The clone carrying this T cell receptor beta chain occurred a few times. Its antigen is as yet unknown. V shed 3 bases, J shed 1 base, and the junction held 2 bases outside the gene matches. The CDR3 runs to 15 residues. Germline CDR1 and CDR2: LGHNA and YSLEER. This entry comes from a study of cytomegalovirus exposure and HLA in healthy donors. The primer mix had 60 Vbeta and 13 Jbeta primers. Sequenced by immunoSEQ multiplex PCR; TCRdb stores in-frame clones only, minus some. The sample has 76,000 or so clones, about 78% seen once. Points from the study as a whole: An analysis was carried out later, and it reportedly showed fewer N-insertions in an Asian-associated ancestry cluster than the roughly 700-donor mean.

What was sequenced was PBMCs. This TCR was sampled from a woman between 35 and 50 years old in good health and CMV-seropositive. The chain employs TRBV4-3 and TRBJ1-1; 10 bases agree with TRBD1. CDR3 in amino acids: CASSQGQGWNTEAFF. DNA for the CDR3: TGCGCCAGCAGCCAGGGACAGGGGTGGAACACTGAAGCTTTCTTT.